This entry lists 15 T cell receptor beta chains sequenced from one sample in a study of control samples from healthy donors and cancer patients. Clones were read by immunoSEQ multiplex PCR, and TCRdb kept only the in-frame ones, dropping some. The table shows 150,000 to 200,000 clones, with about 94% occurring only once. Specimen: blood. These receptors were obtained from a woman aged 40 to 55 in good health.

The chain links TRBV19 to TRBJ1-1; D is uncertain. Germline V CDR1 and CDR2: LNHDA, SQIVND (reference sequence). CDR3 length: 14 amino acids. The ends were cut back, 5 bases at V and 1 base at J, with 11 bases in the middle. The CDR3 nucleotides are TGTGCCAGTAGTTTTGTCCAGGAGAACACTGAAGCTTTCTTT. Translation gives CASSFVQENTEAFF.

This clone was counted once. This chain links TRBV9 with TRBJ2-1; D unresolved. Germline V gives CDR1 SGDLS, CDR2 YYNGEE. The CDR3 runs to 11 residues. Trimming cost V 4 bases and J 5 bases, with 4 bases left between them. In DNA, the CDR3 is TGTGCCAGCAGCTTCGACAATGAGCAGTTCTTC. Residues: CASSFDNEQFF.

In this sample, this clone turned up once. The V and J genes are TRBV19 and TRBJ1-4; D is undetermined. V was trimmed by 6 bases and J by 5 bases, leaving 10 bases between them. CDR1 LNHDA and CDR2 SQIVND come from the germline V gene (reference sequence). This CDR3 comprises 13 residues. Written as DNA, the CDR3 is TGTGCCAGTAGGCCTCTCCGCAATGAAAAACTGTTTTTT. The encoded protein is CASRPLRNEKLFF.

The chain recombines TRBV9 with TRBJ1-2; the D gene is possibly TRBD1 (5 bases). Deletions cut 2 bases from V and 6 bases from J, with 11 bases between. From germline, CDR1 is SGDLS and CDR2 YYNGEE. The CDR3 loop spans 13 amino acids. The CDR3 sequence: CASSVRRGDGYTF. DNA for the CDR3: TGTGCCAGCAGCGTCCGGAGGGGCGATGGCTACACCTTC.

The chain joins TRBV7-2 to TRBJ1-1; possible D gene TRBD1, 6 bases. Germline CDR1 is SGHTA and CDR2 is FQGNSA. V gave up 2 bases and J gave up 6 bases, with 7 bases separating them. This CDR3 is 12 amino acids long. CDR3 amino acids: CASSLWGPEAFF. Written as DNA, the CDR3 is TGTGCCAGCAGCTTATGGGGGCCTGAAGCTTTCTTT.

The chain couples TRBV5-1 to TRBJ2-1, with 10 bases identical to TRBD1. The germline gives CDR1 SGHRS, CDR2 YFSETQ. This CDR3 has 13 amino acids. Trimming at V came to 3 bases and at J to 8 bases, leaving 2 bases not matched to a gene. CDR3 protein: CASSWTGGHEQFF. For the CDR3, the DNA is TGCGCCAGCAGCTGGACAGGGGGGCATGAGCAGTTCTTC.

The chain carries TRBV19 and TRBJ1-5; D remains ambiguous. V was trimmed by 4 bases and J by 5 bases, leaving 12 bases between them. Germline lookup yields CDR1 LNHDA and CDR2 SQIVND (reference sequence). The CDR3 is 14 residues long. CDR3: CASSRRVEDQPQHF. In nucleotides, the CDR3 is TGTGCCAGTAGTAGGCGGGTTGAGGATCAGCCCCAGCATTTT.

This clone has ten or more counts. The chain is built from TRBV30 and TRBJ2-7, with D perhaps TRBD2 (5 bases). The CDR3 is 12 residues long. V lost 4 bases to trimming and J lost 4 bases, with 11 bases between them. CDR1 and CDR2 (germline): GTSNPN, SVGIG (reference sequence). Here the CDR3 reads CAWTGDGYEQYF. In nucleotides, the CDR3 is TGTGCCTGGACCGGGGATGGGTACGAGCAGTACTTC.

The rearrangement uses TRBV7-8 and TRBJ2-5, with D maybe TRBD1 (7 bases). Trimming took off 0 bases at V and 4 bases at J, with 12 bases between the two ends. This CDR3 comprises 15 residues. Germline V CDR1 and CDR2: SGHVS, FQNEAQ. CDR3 region: CASSLAQGGGETQYF. For the CDR3, the DNA is TGTGCCAGCAGCTTAGCGCAGGGGGGAGGAGAGACCCAGTACTTC.

J is TRBJ1-2 and V is TRBV4-3; D is unresolved. The V gene lost 1 base and the J gene lost 5 bases, with 5 bases spanning the gap. From germline, CDR1 is LGHNA and CDR2 YSLEER. The CDR3 is 12 residues long. The CDR3 loop is CASSQAGYGYTF. The CDR3 nucleotides are TGCGCCAGCAGCCAAGCTGGGTATGGCTACACCTTC.

The V and J genes are TRBV6-2 or TRBV6-3 and TRBJ1-2, with a possible D match to TRBD1 (6 bases). The ends were cut back, 2 bases at V and 5 bases at J, with 12 bases in the middle. Germline V lookup: CDR1 MNHEY, CDR2 SVGEGT. The CDR3 has 14 amino acids. For the CDR3, the DNA is TGTGCCAGCAGTTACACGACAGGACGGTATGGCTACACCTTC. Translation: CASSYTTGRYGYTF.

V usage is TRBV9 and J usage is TRBJ1-4; maybe TRBD1 (5 bases). From germline, CDR1 is SGDLS and CDR2 YYNGEE. V shed 5 bases and J shed 5 bases, with 16 bases lying between them. The CDR3 runs 15 residues. The CDR3 is CASSSFTGGNEKLFF. CDR3 in DNA: TGTGCCAGCAGTTCCTTCACAGGAGGCAATGAAAAACTGTTTTTT. The whole variable domain, remainder taken from reference TRBV9 and TRBJ1-4, is DSGVTQTPKHLITATGQRVTLRCSPRSGDLSVYWYQQSLDQGLQFLIQYYNGEERAKGNILERFSAQQFPDLHSELNLSSLELGDSALYFCASSSFTGGNEKLFFGSGTQLSVL.

The chain combines TRBV29-1 with TRBJ2-3; D is perhaps TRBD1 or TRBD2 (5 bases each). The V gene lost 6 bases and the J gene lost 0 bases, with 10 bases spanning the gap. Germline V lookup: CDR1 SQVTM, CDR2 ANQGSEA. The CDR3 runs 13 residues. CDR3 sequence (DNA): TGCAGCGTCACGGGACGCAGCACAGATACGCAGTATTTT. Protein: CSVTGRSTDTQYF.

This chain connects TRBV5-4 to TRBJ1-2; no clear D gene. V lost 5 bases to trimming and J lost 0 bases, with 11 bases between them. The CDR3 covers 14 residues. CDR1 is SGHNT and CDR2 is YYREEE in the germline V gene (reference sequence). The CDR3 DNA sequence: TGTGCCAGCAGGGTTCAGACTTCTAACTATGGCTACACCTTC. Its protein is CASRVQTSNYGYTF.

In its sample, this clone was seen once. This chain connects TRBV6-5 to TRBJ2-7; 7 bases are a match to TRBD2. Looked up from germline, CDR1 is MNHEY and CDR2 is SVGAGI. The CDR3 totals 15 residues. V shed 2 bases, J shed 3 bases, and the junction held 7 bases outside the gene matches. The DNA for the CDR3 is TGTGCCAGCAGTTACCTGTGGGGGAGGGGCTACGAGCAGTACTTC. Translating gives CASSYLWGRGYEQYF.